Listed below are T cell receptor beta chains from one sample, sequenced in a study of patients and donors after allogeneic stem cell transplantation. TCRdb independently ran MiXCR on the RT-PCR reads; one entry per CDR3 protein. This sample carries 800,000 to 1,000,000 distinct CDR3 sequences, about 20% of them seen once, and the ten largest clones take roughly 6.4%. Source material: blood, either unsorted or a sorted T cell fraction (not recorded which). These TCRs come from a human donor who was either an allogeneic HSCT recipient or a stem cell or donor lymphocyte infusion donor (not recorded which). It is not recorded whose cells these are; they may come from a transplant donor. Both conserved end residues are part of each CDR3. Each record gives: clone size, J gene, V gene, D gene, CDR3 protein, CDR3 DNA. A D gene is named only where the DNA matches it firmly. Not all rows give a size; the values are once, few, many and, for expanded clones, a class.

clone size: few; J gene: TRBJ2-5; V gene: TRBV12-3/TRBV12-4; D gene: TRBD2; CDR3 protein: CASSLEPGLAGSETQYF; CDR3 DNA: TGTGCCAGCAGTTTAGAACCGGGACTAGCGGGGTCCGAGACCCAGTACTTC
clone size: few; J gene: TRBJ2-3; V gene: TRBV7-9; D gene: NA; CDR3 protein: CALEISSQDTQYF; CDR3 DNA: TGTGCCCTAGAAATATCGTCTCAGGATACGCAGTATTTT
clone size: few; J gene: TRBJ2-5; V gene: TRBV29-1; D gene: TRBD1; CDR3 protein: CSVGTGELQETQYF; CDR3 DNA: TGCAGCGTTGGGACAGGGGAACTCCAAGAGACCCAGTACTTC
clone size: NA; J gene: TRBJ2-5; V gene: TRBV29-1; D gene: NA; CDR3 protein: CSDSRATLETQYF; CDR3 DNA: TGCAGCGACTCACGCGCTACACTGGAGACCCAGTACTTC
clone size: NA; J gene: TRBJ2-7; V gene: TRBV30; D gene: NA; CDR3 protein: CAWSDSYEQYF; CDR3 DNA: TGTGCCTGGAGTGATTCGTACGAGCAGTACTTC
clone size: NA; J gene: TRBJ2-4; V gene: TRBV6-5; D gene: TRBD1; CDR3 protein: CASSYSNRGEGIQYF; CDR3 DNA: TGTGCCAGCAGTTACTCGAACAGGGGAGAGGGCATTCAGTACTTC
clone size: NA; J gene: TRBJ2-7; V gene: TRBV20-1; D gene: TRBD1; CDR3 protein: CSATTSGTGRYEQYF; CDR3 DNA: TGCAGTGCTACCACCTCAGGGACAGGGAGATACGAGCAGTACTTC
clone size: NA; J gene: TRBJ2-5; V gene: TRBV7-9; D gene: TRBD1; CDR3 protein: CASSQTTGRETQYF; CDR3 DNA: TGTGCCAGCAGCCAAACGACAGGGCGAGAGACCCAGTACTTC
clone size: few; J gene: TRBJ2-7; V gene: TRBV3-1; D gene: TRBD2; CDR3 protein: CASTGSGKYEQYF; CDR3 DNA: TGTGCCAGCACGGGTAGCGGGAAGTACGAGCAGTACTTC
clone size: few; J gene: TRBJ2-3; V gene: TRBV11-2; D gene: NA; CDR3 protein: CASSFLGGTETDTQYF; CDR3 DNA: TGTGCCAGCAGCTTTCTGGGCGGGACTGAGACAGATACGCAGTATTTT
clone size: NA; J gene: TRBJ2-5; V gene: TRBV5-6; D gene: NA; CDR3 protein: CASMFERGRQETQYF; CDR3 DNA: TGTGCCAGCATGTTTGAAAGGGGCCGGCAAGAGACCCAGTACTTC
clone size: NA; J gene: TRBJ2-1; V gene: TRBV5-1; D gene: NA; CDR3 protein: CASNANPSSYNEQFF; CDR3 DNA: TGCGCCAGCAACGCGAACCCGAGCTCCTACAATGAGCAGTTCTTC
clone size: few; J gene: TRBJ2-7; V gene: TRBV7-6; D gene: NA; CDR3 protein: CASSLEGKGSYEQYF; CDR3 DNA: TGTGCCAGCAGCTTAGAAGGCAAGGGGTCCTACGAGCAGTACTTC
clone size: few; J gene: TRBJ2-7; V gene: TRBV7-9; D gene: TRBD2; CDR3 protein: CASSLVRASGRLYEQYF; CDR3 DNA: TGTGCCAGCAGCTTGGTACGTGCTAGCGGGAGACTCTACGAGCAGTACTTC
clone size: NA; J gene: TRBJ2-7; V gene: TRBV7-2; D gene: TRBD1; CDR3 protein: CASAPWDREGDEQYF; CDR3 DNA: TGTGCCAGCGCCCCCTGGGACAGGGAAGGGGACGAGCAGTACTTC
clone size: NA; J gene: TRBJ1-1; V gene: TRBV29-1; D gene: NA; CDR3 protein: CSALDPGNTEAFF; CDR3 DNA: TGCAGCGCGCTAGACCCGGGGAACACTGAAGCTTTCTTT
clone size: few; J gene: TRBJ1-2; V gene: TRBV15; D gene: NA; CDR3 protein: CATSRLLYGYTF; CDR3 DNA: TGTGCCACCAGCAGACTACTCTATGGCTACACCTTC
clone size: few; J gene: TRBJ1-2; V gene: TRBV20-1; D gene: NA; CDR3 protein: CSAQGPGQLPLANYGYTF; CDR3 DNA: TGCAGTGCCCAGGGCCCGGGGCAGCTTCCCCTAGCTAACTATGGCTACACCTTC
clone size: many; J gene: TRBJ1-1; V gene: TRBV30; D gene: TRBD1; CDR3 protein: CAWSDYTGEPEAFF; CDR3 DNA: TGTGCCTGGAGTGACTATACAGGGGAGCCTGAAGCTTTCTTT
clone size: NA; J gene: TRBJ2-1; V gene: TRBV20-1; D gene: NA; CDR3 protein: CSARLSGLSSYNEQFF; CDR3 DNA: TGCAGTGCTAGGCTATCCGGGCTTAGCTCCTACAATGAGCAGTTCTTC
clone size: NA; J gene: TRBJ2-1; V gene: TRBV4-1; D gene: NA; CDR3 protein: CASSQDWASDREQFF; CDR3 DNA: TGCGCCAGCAGCCAAGATTGGGCCTCCGACAGGGAGCAGTTCTTC
clone size: NA; J gene: TRBJ1-3; V gene: TRBV4-1; D gene: NA; CDR3 protein: CASSQGHLPPNTIYF; CDR3 DNA: TGCGCCAGCAGCCAAGGACACTTACCCCCAAACACCATATATTTT
clone size: few; J gene: TRBJ1-2; V gene: TRBV7-6; D gene: NA; CDR3 protein: CASSLDGNNIYGYTF; CDR3 DNA: TGTGCCAGCAGCTTAGACGGGAACAATATCTATGGCTACACCTTC
clone size: NA; J gene: TRBJ2-3; V gene: TRBV10-3; D gene: TRBD2; CDR3 protein: CAISESGDRTRSDTQYF; CDR3 DNA: TGTGCCATCAGTGAGTCGGGTGATAGGACTAGATCAGATACGCAGTATTTT
clone size: NA; J gene: TRBJ1-2; V gene: TRBV21-1; D gene: NA; CDR3 protein: CASSKSLENRGYTF; CDR3 DNA: TGTGCCAGCAGCAAATCCCTAGAAAACCGGGGCTACACCTTC
clone size: NA; J gene: TRBJ1-1; V gene: TRBV7-2; D gene: TRBD1; CDR3 protein: CASSFDRGREAFF; CDR3 DNA: TGTGCCAGCAGCTTCGACAGGGGTAGGGAAGCTTTCTTT
clone size: many; J gene: TRBJ2-1; V gene: TRBV12-3/TRBV12-4; D gene: NA; CDR3 protein: CASSWGDFYNEQFF; CDR3 DNA: TGTGCCAGCAGTTGGGGGGACTTTTACAATGAGCAGTTCTTC
clone size: NA; J gene: TRBJ1-2; V gene: TRBV5-6; D gene: NA; CDR3 protein: CASSLVMLGDYGYTF; CDR3 DNA: TGTGCCAGCAGCCTCGTCATGTTGGGCGACTATGGCTACACCTTC
clone size: NA; J gene: TRBJ2-2; V gene: TRBV21-1; D gene: NA; CDR3 protein: CASSTDLGLAGENGELFF; CDR3 DNA: TGTGCCAGCAGCACAGACTTGGGGCTAGCGGGAGAAAACGGGGAGCTGTTTTTT
clone size: few; J gene: TRBJ2-5; V gene: TRBV5-1; D gene: NA; CDR3 protein: CASSWDVQETQYF; CDR3 DNA: TGCGCCAGCAGCTGGGACGTCCAAGAGACCCAGTACTTC
clone size: NA; J gene: TRBJ2-7; V gene: TRBV12-3/TRBV12-4; D gene: TRBD1; CDR3 protein: CASTLGQVGAYEQYF; CDR3 DNA: TGTGCCAGCACCCTAGGACAGGTCGGAGCCTACGAGCAGTACTTC
clone size: few; J gene: TRBJ2-5; V gene: TRBV6-5; D gene: NA; CDR3 protein: CASSYGIWETQYF; CDR3 DNA: TGTGCCAGCAGTTACGGGATTTGGGAGACCCAGTACTTC
clone size: few; J gene: TRBJ1-2; V gene: TRBV27; D gene: TRBD1; CDR3 protein: CASSETVGTGKGYTF; CDR3 DNA: TGTGCCAGCAGTGAGACGGTTGGGACAGGGAAGGGCTACACCTTC
clone size: NA; J gene: TRBJ1-6; V gene: TRBV18; D gene: TRBD1; CDR3 protein: CASSPLQGDNSPLHF; CDR3 DNA: TGTGCCAGCTCACCGCTACAGGGGGATAATTCACCCCTCCACTTT
clone size: NA; J gene: TRBJ2-2; V gene: TRBV29-1; D gene: NA; CDR3 protein: CSVEFSERANTGELFF; CDR3 DNA: TGCAGCGTTGAATTCTCTGAGAGAGCGAACACCGGGGAGCTGTTTTTT
clone size: few; J gene: TRBJ2-7; V gene: TRBV21-1; D gene: NA; CDR3 protein: CASSKVSVGGKIAYEQYF; CDR3 DNA: TGTGCCAGCAGCAAAGTTTCGGTGGGTGGGAAGATTGCATACGAGCAGTACTTC
clone size: few; J gene: TRBJ1-1; V gene: TRBV5-8; D gene: TRBD1; CDR3 protein: CASSLIPPDRVTEAFF; CDR3 DNA: TGTGCCAGCAGCTTGATCCCTCCGGACAGGGTCACTGAAGCTTTCTTT
clone size: few; J gene: TRBJ1-6; V gene: TRBV7-2; D gene: NA; CDR3 protein: CASSLPAWLSYNSPLHF; CDR3 DNA: TGTGCCAGCAGCTTACCGGCCTGGCTCTCCTATAATTCACCCCTCCACTTT
clone size: few; J gene: TRBJ2-1; V gene: TRBV11-2; D gene: TRBD2; CDR3 protein: CAPPTTSAATYNEQFF; CDR3 DNA: TGTGCCCCTCCTACAACTAGCGCCGCCACCTACAATGAGCAGTTCTTC
clone size: few; J gene: TRBJ1-1; V gene: TRBV12-3/TRBV12-4; D gene: TRBD1; CDR3 protein: CASRPTGVRNTEAFF; CDR3 DNA: TGTGCCAGCAGGCCGACAGGGGTTAGGAACACTGAAGCTTTCTTT
clone size: once; J gene: TRBJ2-6; V gene: TRBV9; D gene: NA; CDR3 protein: CASSVGGDSGANVLTF; CDR3 DNA: TGTGCCAGCAGCGTAGGGGGTGACTCTGGGGCCAACGTCCTGACTTTC
clone size: NA; J gene: TRBJ2-7; V gene: TRBV12-3/TRBV12-4; D gene: NA; CDR3 protein: CASSPGITRREQYF; CDR3 DNA: TGTGCCAGCAGCCCTGGGATCACACGTCGGGAGCAGTACTTC
clone size: few; J gene: TRBJ1-1; V gene: TRBV29-1; D gene: NA; CDR3 protein: CSVVGEFTEAFF; CDR3 DNA: TGCAGCGTTGTGGGGGAGTTCACTGAAGCTTTCTTT
clone size: few; J gene: TRBJ2-3; V gene: TRBV12-3/TRBV12-4; D gene: TRBD2; CDR3 protein: CASSSWSGGIFTDTQYF; CDR3 DNA: TGTGCCAGCAGTTCCTGGAGCGGGGGGATATTCACAGATACGCAGTATTTT
clone size: few; J gene: TRBJ2-1; V gene: TRBV12-3/TRBV12-4; D gene: NA; CDR3 protein: CASSVRYEQFF; CDR3 DNA: TGTGCCAGCAGCGTCAGGTATGAGCAGTTCTTC
clone size: NA; J gene: TRBJ1-1; V gene: TRBV30; D gene: NA; CDR3 protein: CAWSPSWDTEAFF; CDR3 DNA: TGTGCCTGGAGTCCGTCGTGGGACACTGAAGCTTTCTTT
clone size: few; J gene: TRBJ2-1; V gene: TRBV5-1; D gene: TRBD1; CDR3 protein: CASSLGGGTGDYNEQFF; CDR3 DNA: TGCGCCAGCAGCTTGGGGGGAGGGACAGGGGACTACAATGAGCAGTTCTTC
clone size: NA; J gene: TRBJ1-6; V gene: TRBV12-3/TRBV12-4; D gene: TRBD1; CDR3 protein: CASSLQGRNYSPLHF; CDR3 DNA: TGTGCCAGCAGTCTACAGGGGAGGAATTACTCACCCCTCCACTTT
clone size: NA; J gene: TRBJ1-2; V gene: TRBV29-1; D gene: TRBD1; CDR3 protein: CSVGTGEGYGYTF; CDR3 DNA: TGCAGCGTTGGGACAGGGGAGGGCTATGGCTACACCTTC
clone size: few; J gene: TRBJ1-1; V gene: TRBV12-3/TRBV12-4; D gene: TRBD1; CDR3 protein: CASSFPWTGRNTEAFF; CDR3 DNA: TGTGCCAGCAGTTTTCCTTGGACAGGGAGAAACACTGAAGCTTTCTTT
clone size: many; J gene: TRBJ2-7; V gene: TRBV5-1; D gene: NA; CDR3 protein: CASSLEPSAYEQYF; CDR3 DNA: TGCGCCAGCAGCTTGGAACCCTCGGCTTACGAGCAGTACTTC
clone size: few; J gene: TRBJ1-1; V gene: TRBV27; D gene: NA; CDR3 protein: CASSLRADTEAFF; CDR3 DNA: TGTGCCAGCAGTTTGAGGGCCGACACTGAAGCTTTCTTT
clone size: few; J gene: TRBJ2-7; V gene: TRBV20-1; D gene: TRBD2; CDR3 protein: CSAIGLAYEQYF; CDR3 DNA: TGCAGTGCTATAGGACTAGCTTACGAGCAGTACTTC
clone size: few; J gene: TRBJ2-2; V gene: TRBV4-1; D gene: NA; CDR3 protein: CASSHPQNTGELFF; CDR3 DNA: TGCGCCAGCAGCCATCCACAGAACACCGGGGAGCTGTTTTTT
clone size: few; J gene: TRBJ1-2; V gene: TRBV2; D gene: NA; CDR3 protein: CASSEEGRSQNGYTF; CDR3 DNA: TGTGCCAGCAGTGAAGAGGGCAGATCACAAAATGGCTACACCTTC
clone size: many; J gene: TRBJ2-2; V gene: TRBV12-3/TRBV12-4; D gene: NA; CDR3 protein: CASSLSGELFF; CDR3 DNA: TGTGCCAGCAGCTTGTCCGGGGAGCTGTTTTTT
clone size: NA; J gene: TRBJ2-7; V gene: TRBV20-1; D gene: TRBD2; CDR3 protein: CSARVSGRLYEQYF; CDR3 DNA: TGCAGTGCTAGGGTCAGCGGGAGGCTCTACGAGCAGTACTTC
clone size: few; J gene: TRBJ1-1; V gene: TRBV7-2; D gene: NA; CDR3 protein: CASSKQGGMNTEAFF; CDR3 DNA: TGTGCCAGCAGCAAGCAGGGTGGGATGAACACTGAAGCTTTCTTT
clone size: few; J gene: TRBJ1-1; V gene: TRBV7-3; D gene: NA; CDR3 protein: CASSRGAGQEAEAFF; CDR3 DNA: TGTGCCAGCAGCCGGGGCGCCGGCCAAGAGGCTGAAGCTTTCTTT